The rows below give T cell receptor beta chains drawn from one sample of a study of blood T cell repertoires in COVID-19. Generated by immunoSEQ multiplex PCR, the TCRdb table keeps only in-frame clones and is missing some. Of 95,000 to 120,000 clones listed, 88% were seen once; the top ten hold under 3%. Sequenced input: peripheral blood. The receptors were sampled from a human donor in a cohort sampled during active COVID-19. The CDR3 runs from the conserved cysteine through the conserved F or W. Fields, in order: J gene, clone size, V gene, D gene, CDR3 protein, CDR3 DNA. A D gene is named only where the DNA matches it firmly. Expanded clones are given a class, and other clones once, few, many or no size at all.

TRBJ2-3 | - | TRBV27 | TRBD2 | CASSSTSGGATDTQYF | TGTGCCAGCAGTTCGACTAGCGGGGGGGCCACAGATACGCAGTATTTT
TRBJ1-3 | - | TRBV6-6 | - | CASSPYRVPNSGNTIYF | TGTGCCAGCAGTCCGTACAGGGTTCCTAACTCTGGAAACACCATATATTTT
TRBJ2-1 | - | TRBV5-1 | - | CASSLSARGDEQFF | TGCGCCAGCAGCTTATCGGCCCGCGGGGATGAGCAGTTCTTC
TRBJ2-7 | - | TRBV10-3 | - | CAITPSPGSYEQYF | TGTGCCATCACCCCGAGCCCGGGTAGCTACGAGCAGTACTTC
TRBJ1-2 | - | TRBV19 | - | CASSGGRGTNYGYTF | TGTGCCAGTAGTGGTGGCAGGGGAACTAACTATGGCTACACCTTC
TRBJ1-5 | - | TRBV20-1 | - | CSASGGALNNQPQHF | TGCAGTGCTAGTGGCGGGGCCTTAAACAATCAGCCCCAGCATTTT
TRBJ2-7 | - | TRBV12-3/TRBV12-4 | TRBD1 | CASSADRGAYF | TGTGCCAGCAGCGCTGACAGGGGGGCGTACTTC
TRBJ1-1 | once | TRBV9 | - | CASSAGPNTEAFF | TGTGCCAGCAGCGCGGGTCCGAACACTGAAGCTTTCTTT
TRBJ2-3 | - | TRBV3-1/TRBV3-2 | TRBD2 | CASSRLAGFTDTQYF | TGTGCCAGCAGCCGACTAGCGGGATTCACAGATACGCAGTATTTT
TRBJ2-4 | - | TRBV29-1 | - | CSVRGTQYIQYF | TGCAGCGTGCGAGGGACACAGTACATTCAGTACTTC
TRBJ1-4 | - | TRBV21-1 | - | CASSTGRGTGGEKLFF | TGTGCCAGCTCGACGGGAAGGGGGACAGGGGGTGAAAAACTGTTTTTT
TRBJ1-1 | - | TRBV7-9 | TRBD1 | CASSSGQGATEAFF | TGTGCCAGCAGCTCTGGACAGGGGGCCACTGAAGCTTTCTTT
TRBJ2-5 | - | TRBV6-1 | - | CASSDQGWETQYF | TGTGCCAGCAGTGATCAGGGGTGGGAGACCCAGTACTTC
TRBJ1-2 | - | TRBV2 | - | CASRGEATPNYGYTF | TGTGCCAGCAGGGGGGAGGCTACCCCTAACTATGGCTACACCTTC
TRBJ2-3 | once | TRBV5-4 | - | CASSVRAGGRTDTQYF | TGTGCCAGCAGCGTCCGAGCGGGCGGTCGCACAGATACGCAGTATTTT
TRBJ2-1 | - | TRBV7-9 | - | CASSLAGLWFEQFF | TGTGCCAGCAGCTTAGCGGGGCTCTGGTTTGAGCAGTTCTTC
TRBJ1-2 | once | TRBV5-6 | TRBD1 | CASSLVDRPANYGYTF | TGTGCCAGCAGCTTGGTGGACAGGCCCGCCAACTATGGCTACACCTTC
TRBJ2-7 | few | TRBV9 | TRBD2 | CASSVAEAGKQYF | TGTGCCAGCAGCGTAGCTGAAGCGGGAAAGCAGTACTTC
TRBJ1-1 | - | TRBV6-1 | - | CASSDLRGSNTEAFF | TGTGCCAGCAGTGACCTTCGGGGATCGAACACTGAAGCTTTCTTT
TRBJ1-2 | many | TRBV30 | - | CAWTGGPDYGYTF | TGTGCCTGGACGGGAGGACCGGATTATGGCTACACCTTC
TRBJ2-4 | once | TRBV9 | - | CASSVGDREVDIQYF | TGTGCCAGCAGCGTAGGCGACAGAGAAGTAGACATTCAGTACTTC
TRBJ1-3 | - | TRBV30 | TRBD1 | CAWGTRGSGNTIYF | TGTGCCTGGGGAACCAGGGGGTCTGGAAACACCATATATTTT
TRBJ2-1 | - | TRBV6-5 | TRBD2 | CASSYERGGNNEQFF | TGTGCCAGCAGTTACGAGCGGGGGGGAAACAATGAGCAGTTCTTC
TRBJ1-2 | - | TRBV6-2/TRBV6-3 | TRBD1 | CASSYSTGDLCYTF | TGTGCCAGCAGTTACTCTACAGGGGATCTTTGCTACACCTTC
TRBJ2-1 | - | TRBV6-6 | TRBD2 | CASSKSGTSGRNEQFF | TGTGCCAGCAGTAAATCCGGGACTAGCGGTAGGAATGAGCAGTTCTTC
TRBJ2-7 | - | TRBV7-8 | TRBD2 | CASSLTSGSLGEQYF | TGTGCCAGCAGCTTGACTAGCGGATCCCTTGGCGAGCAGTACTTC
TRBJ1-1 | - | TRBV7-3 | - | CASSLASSGAEAFF | TGTGCCAGCAGCTTAGCCTCTTCAGGCGCTGAAGCTTTCTTT
TRBJ2-3 | - | TRBV19 | TRBD1 | CASSIRQGAADTQYF | TGTGCCAGTAGTATAAGACAGGGGGCCGCAGATACGCAGTATTTT
TRBJ1-1 | - | TRBV7-2 | - | CASSLALTTEAFF | TGTGCCAGCAGCTTAGCCCTTACTACTGAAGCTTTCTTT
TRBJ2-1 | - | TRBV19 | - | CASSIGSPRNEQFF | TGTGCCAGTAGTATCGGGAGCCCTAGGAATGAGCAGTTCTTC
TRBJ2-5 | - | TRBV28 | - | CASNLRETQYF | TGTGCCAGCAATTTACGGGAGACCCAGTACTTC
TRBJ2-6 | - | TRBV7-3 | TRBD1 | CASSLTGQGIGGANVLTF | TGTGCCAGCAGCTTAACGGGACAGGGGATCGGTGGGGCCAACGTCCTGACTTTC
TRBJ2-3 | - | TRBV4-1 | - | CASSQEGGTDTQYF | TGCGCCAGCAGCCAAGAAGGCGGTACAGATACGCAGTATTTT
TRBJ2-1 | - | TRBV28 | TRBD2 | CASSFLTSGGYNEQFF | TGTGCCAGCAGTTTCTTAACTAGCGGGGGTTACAATGAGCAGTTCTTC
TRBJ1-2 | - | TRBV3-1/TRBV3-2 | - | CASSRRQAGLGYTF | TGTGCCAGCAGCCGCCGACAGGCTGGGCTTGGCTACACCTTC
TRBJ2-1 | - | TRBV5-1 | TRBD2 | CASSLAGSGSPKDEQFF | TGCGCCAGCAGCTTGGCTGGTAGCGGGAGCCCCAAGGATGAGCAGTTCTTC
TRBJ1-6 | - | TRBV2 | TRBD1 | CASSPVQGVLHF | TGTGCCAGCAGTCCCGTACAGGGGGTTCTCCACTTT
TRBJ2-1 | - | TRBV29-1 | - | CSVGSPPDQVYNEQFF | TGCAGCGTTGGTTCCCCCCCGGATCAGGTCTACAATGAGCAGTTCTTC
TRBJ1-2 | - | TRBV7-9 | - | CASSLSSTGTSYGYTF | TGTGCCAGCAGCTTATCCTCTACCGGGACATCCTATGGCTACACCTTC
TRBJ2-2 | - | TRBV24-1 | TRBD1 | CATSDTTGTGWSGELFF | TGTGCCACCAGTGACACAACCGGGACAGGGTGGTCCGGGGAGCTGTTTTTT
TRBJ2-2 | - | TRBV6-5 | TRBD2 | CASRRLAATGELFF | TGTGCCAGCAGGAGACTAGCGGCCACCGGGGAGCTGTTTTTT
TRBJ2-1 | - | TRBV15 | TRBD2 | CATSRVSSGSYNEQFF | TGTGCCACCAGCAGAGTTTCTAGCGGGAGCTACAATGAGCAGTTCTTC
TRBJ1-2 | - | TRBV6-5 | - | CASTTSRRGLNGYTF | TGTGCCAGCACAACAAGCAGGCGGGGACTGAACGGCTACACCTTC
TRBJ2-3 | - | TRBV27 | - | CASSPQMTPRGDTQYF | TGTGCCAGCAGCCCTCAAATGACTCCGCGAGGAGATACGCAGTATTTT
TRBJ2-1 | once | TRBV7-3 | TRBD1 | CASSTPGQGSNEQFF | TGTGCCAGCAGCACCCCGGGACAGGGATCCAATGAGCAGTTCTTC
TRBJ2-3 | - | TRBV27 | TRBD2 | CASATSGSKDTQYF | TGTGCCAGCGCAACTAGCGGGAGTAAAGATACGCAGTATTTT
TRBJ1-1 | - | TRBV19 | - | CASSIVGGYTEAFF | TGTGCCAGTAGTATCGTGGGGGGTTATACTGAAGCTTTCTTT
TRBJ1-6 | - | TRBV5-5 | TRBD1 | CASSPGQNNSPLHF | TGTGCCAGCAGCCCGGGACAGAACAATTCACCCCTCCACTTT
TRBJ2-1 | few | TRBV24-1 | TRBD2 | CATGTSGSQEQFF | TGTGCCACCGGGACTAGCGGGAGTCAGGAGCAGTTCTTC
TRBJ2-1 | - | TRBV19 | - | CASSIRGGGGYNEQFF | TGTGCCAGTAGTATTAGGGGAGGCGGAGGCTACAATGAGCAGTTCTTC
TRBJ1-4 | - | TRBV19 | - | CASSTPGAGAEKLFF | TGTGCCAGTAGTACTCCCGGAGCAGGGGCGGAAAAACTGTTTTTT